These 8 T cell receptor beta chains originate from one sample sequenced in a study of cytomegalovirus exposure and HLA in healthy donors. The PCR was carried out with 60 Vbeta primers and 13 Jbeta primers. TCRdb keeps only in-frame clones here, not all; method: immunoSEQ multiplex PCR. Of 95,000 to 110,000 clones in the sample, 78% are singletons; the top ten hold approximately 1.7%. The specimen sequenced was PBMCs. All receptors derive from a woman in her 40s in good health and CMV-seronegative.

A single count supports this clone. The chain joins TRBV7-2 to TRBJ2-3; 7 bases match TRBD2. The CDR3 contains 17 residues. J lost 3 bases, V lost 5 bases, and 14 bases had no gene match. Germline V gene sequence: CDR1 SGHTA, CDR2 FQGNSA. The DNA for the CDR3 is TGTGCCAGCAGCACCGGCTCCCGCGGGAGAGCTACAGATACGCAGTATTTT. It specifies CASSTGSRGRATDTQYF.

The rearrangement links TRBV30 to TRBJ1-1; D gene uncertain. V lost 6 bases and J 0 bases, leaving 11 bases between the germline ends. Per the germline V gene, CDR1 is GTSNPN and CDR2 is SVGIG (reference sequence). This CDR3 contains 13 residues. The CDR3 here is CACALFVNTEAFF. For the CDR3, the DNA is TGTGCCTGTGCCCTATTCGTGAACACTGAAGCTTTCTTT.

In the case of this clone: Sequence at one end of the junction differs from germline and may be a read error. Other DNA sequences of this sample code for an identical CDR3. This chain joins TRBV9 and TRBJ2-1, with D possibly TRBD2 on 5 matching bases. CDR3 length equals 17 residues. CDR1 is SGDLS, CDR2 YYNGEE, per germline. CDR3 coding DNA: TGTGCCAGTAGCGTAGATCAGTCGAGGGCTTCCTACAATGAGCAGTTCTTC. Its translation: CASSVDQSRASYNEQFF. The full variable domain, with the rest looked up from reference TRBV9 and TRBJ2-1, is DSGVTQTPKHLITATGQRVTLRCSPRSGDLSVYWYQQSLDQGLQFLIQYYNGEERAKGNILERFSAQQFPDLHSELNLSSLELGDSALYFCASSVDQSRASYNEQFFGPGTRLTVL.

This clone was recorded a few times. CDR3 amino acids: CASSPQASYEQYF. CDR3 nucleotide sequence: TGTGCCAGCAGCCCCCAGGCCAGCTACGAGCAGTACTTC. The chain links TRBV7-9 to TRBJ2-7; no clear D gene. Germline V lookup: CDR1 SEHNR, CDR2 FQNEAQ (reference sequence). This CDR3 spans 13 amino acids. V dropped 5 bases and J dropped 3 bases, with 11 bases sitting between them.

The gene calls are TRBV6-5 and TRBJ2-1; possibly TRBD1 for D (6 bases). Trimming took off 5 bases at V and 4 bases at J, with 15 bases between the two ends. The germline V gene encodes CDR1 MNHEY and CDR2 SVGAGI. The CDR3 is 15 amino acids. The CDR3 here is CASSQGPGVYNEQFF. The CDR3 nucleotides are TGTGCCAGCAGTCAGGGTCCAGGGGTTTACAATGAGCAGTTCTTC.

The chain has TRBV7-2 and TRBJ1-5; 8 bases are shared with TRBD1. The length of the CDR3 is 14 residues. Trimming took 5 bases from V and 7 from J; bases not matched to a gene: 7. Germline V gives CDR1 SGHTA, CDR2 FQGNSA. The CDR3 here is CASSTHRGGQPQHF. The CDR3 region has the DNA TGTGCCAGCAGCACCCACAGGGGGGGACAGCCCCAGCATTTT.

The CDR3 here is CASSLAGTSRTEAFF. CDR3 in DNA: TGTGCCAGCAGTTTAGCCGGGACATCGCGCACTGAAGCTTTCTTT. J is TRBJ1-1 and V is TRBV28; weak D call: TRBD1 (6 bases). Per germline, CDR1 MDHEN and CDR2 SYDVKM. V was clipped by 2 bases and J by 4 bases, with 14 bases between them. CDR3 length: 15 residues.

V and J are TRBV28 and TRBJ2-7; 9 bases match TRBD2. The CDR3 length is 15 residues. Looked up from germline, CDR1 is MDHEN and CDR2 is SYDVKM. J lost 4 bases, V lost 2 bases, and 6 bases had no gene match. CDR3 residues: CASSLRGAGGYEQYF. In DNA, the CDR3 is TGTGCCAGCAGTTTACGGGGAGCGGGGGGATACGAGCAGTACTTC.